This is a list of T cell receptor beta chains from one sample in a study of T cells in Graves' hyperthyroidism and ophthalmopathy. TCRdb ran MiXCR on the multiplex PCR reads and lists one entry per CDR3 protein. This table has around 240,000 distinct CDR3 sequences, roughly 17% appearing once. Sequencing was carried out using blood. These receptors all come from a woman between 18 and 29 years old with Graves' ophthalmopathy. Each CDR3 is given with its conserved first and last residue. A D gene is named only where the DNA matches it firmly. Not all rows give a size; the values are once, few, many and, for expanded clones, a class.

j_call clone_size v_call d_call cdr3_nt cdr3_aa
TRBJ1-4 many TRBV20-1 - TGCAGTGCTCCGTCGCCTACCACAACTAATGAAAAACTGTTTTTT CSAPSPTTTNEKLFF
TRBJ1-6 many TRBV28 - TGTGCCAGCAGTCCCCCAACCTATACCCTCCACTTT CASSPPTYTLHF
TRBJ1-5 many TRBV28 - TGTGCCAGCAGTTTAGCGAGGATTCAGCCCCAGCATTTT CASSLARIQPQHF
TRBJ1-2 many TRBV6-1 - TGTGCCAGCAGACCAGGGGCACGAGCTAACTATGGCTACACCTTC CASRPGARANYGYTF
TRBJ1-6 many TRBV20-1 TRBD1 TGCAGTGCTAGAGATCTGACAGGGGGGACTATCTATAATTCACCCCTCCACTTT CSARDLTGGTIYNSPLHF
TRBJ2-7 many TRBV5-8 TRBD1 TGTGCCAGCAGCGTACAGGGGCCCCTATTCTACGAGCAGTACTTC CASSVQGPLFYEQYF
TRBJ1-1 - TRBV7-9 - - CASSFYICSARQGYTEAFF
TRBJ1-5 many TRBV29-1 TRBD1 TGCAGCGTCGCACAGGGGGCCGGCAATCAGCCCCAGCATTTT CSVAQGAGNQPQHF
TRBJ2-3 many TRBV29-1 - TGCAGCGTTGACTCGGGATCAGATACGCAGTATTTT CSVDSGSDTQYF
TRBJ1-5 many TRBV27 - TGTGCCAGCAGTTTAGTGGGTAGCAATCAGCCCCAGCATTTT CASSLVGSNQPQHF
TRBJ2-4 - TRBV9 TRBD1 TGTGCCAGCAGCGTAGCGCAGGGGGCAGGAAACATTCAGTACTTC CASSVAQGAGNIQYF
TRBJ2-1 many TRBV28 TRBD2 TGTGCCAGCAGTTTAGGGACTAGCGGGAACAATGAGCAGTTCTTC CASSLGTSGNNEQFF
TRBJ2-2 many TRBV30 - TGTGCCTGGACCCAGACCGGGGAGCTGTTTTTT CAWTQTGELFF
TRBJ1-4 - TRBV20-1 - TGCAGTGCGGATACATCCGCAACTAATGAAAAACTGTTTTTT CSADTSATNEKLFF
TRBJ2-1 few TRBV9 TRBD2 TGTGCCAGCAGTGGAGGACTAGCGGGGGCCTCCTACAATGAGCAGCTCTTC CASSGGLAGASYNEQLF
TRBJ1-1 many TRBV11-1 - TGTGCCAGCATCTTTCGGGGAGGGGGCACTGAAGCTTTCTTT CASIFRGGGTEAFF
TRBJ2-1 many TRBV6-6 TRBD2 TGTGCCAGCAGTTACTCGATATTCCCTAGCGGGAGGGCAGGGGAGCAGTTCTTC CASSYSIFPSGRAGEQFF
TRBJ2-7 many TRBV7-2 - TGTGCCAGCAGCTTACTCTGGCGGGCGGCCTACGAGCAGTACTTC CASSLLWRAAYEQYF
TRBJ2-2 few TRBV30 - TGTGCCTGGAGTGTACTAACCCTCACCGGGGAGCTGTTTTTT CAWSVLTLTGELFF
TRBJ1-1 many TRBV7-9 - TGTGCCAGCAGCTTATTAGTAGGGATGAACACTGAAGCTTTCTTT CASSLLVGMNTEAFF
TRBJ1-3 few TRBV6-5 - TGTGCCAGCAGTTACTCTATGCCCGGGGGAACTGGAAACACCATATATTTT CASSYSMPGGTGNTIYF
TRBJ2-3 once TRBV2 - TGTGCCAGCAGCGGGGGCTACACAGATACGCAGTATTTT CASSGGYTDTQYF
TRBJ1-1 many TRBV4-1 - TGCGCCAGCAGCCAAGGGACCTCATTTGAAGCTTTCTTT CASSQGTSFEAFF
TRBJ1-2 few TRBV29-1 TRBD1 TGCAGCTCCGGACAGGGTAACTATGGCTACACCTTC CSSGQGNYGYTF
TRBJ1-2 many TRBV2 - TGTGCCAGCAGCACGGAGGGGCCTAGTGGCTACACCTTC CASSTEGPSGYTF
TRBJ2-7 many TRBV20-1 TRBD2 TGCAGTGCCACGATCCGCCCAGGACTAGCGGGATTTCCCTACGAGCAGTACTTC CSATIRPGLAGFPYEQYF
TRBJ2-1 few TRBV4-2 TRBD2 TGTGCCAGCAGCCAATCAGACAGCGGGTGGGGGGGGGATGAGCAGTTCTTC CASSQSDSGWGGDEQFF
TRBJ2-1 few TRBV25-1 TRBD2 TGTGCCAGCAGTGCCCAGGGACTAGCGGGGGCTTCCTACAATGAGCAGTTCTTC CASSAQGLAGASYNEQFF
TRBJ2-7 many TRBV28 - TGTGCCAGCACCGGGCCCTACGAGCAGTACTTC CASTGPYEQYF
TRBJ2-1 many TRBV14 - TGTGCCAGCAGCCAAGCCCCCCGGGAGCAGTTCTTC CASSQAPREQFF
TRBJ2-1 many TRBV18 TRBD2 TGTGCCAGCTCACCACCGGGACTAGCGGGGTACTACAATGAGCAGTTCTTC CASSPPGLAGYYNEQFF
TRBJ1-5 - TRBV6-5 TRBD1 TGTGCCAGCAGATATCACCGGACAGGGGGAAGTCGGCAGCCCCAGCATTTT CASRYHRTGGSRQPQHF
TRBJ1-5 many TRBV3-1 TRBD1 TGTGCCAGCAGCCAAACAGGGGCACTCAATCAGCCCCAGCATTTT CASSQTGALNQPQHF
TRBJ2-2 - TRBV2 TRBD2 TGTGCCAGCAGTGGGACTAGCGTGAACACCGGGGAGCTGTTTTTT CASSGTSVNTGELFF
TRBJ1-2 many TRBV27 - TGTGCCAGCAGTTTGGTCGGGGGAAGGAACTATGGCTACACCTTC CASSLVGGRNYGYTF
TRBJ2-2 many TRBV11-2 TRBD1 TGTGCCAGCAGCTCATTCAGGACAGGGGGCGCAGGGACCGGGGAGCTGTTTTTT CASSSFRTGGAGTGELFF
TRBJ2-1 many TRBV7-2 - TGTGCCAGCAGCTTAGTGGGGGGTCCCTACAATGAGCAGTTCTTC CASSLVGGPYNEQFF
TRBJ2-3 many TRBV7-2 - TGTGCCAGCAGCTTCCGCAGGGGTAGCACAGATACGCAGTATTTT CASSFRRGSTDTQYF
TRBJ2-3 many TRBV5-1 TRBD2 TGCGCCAGCAGCTTGGAAAGAAGGACTAGCGGGATTTCAGATACGCAGTATTTT CASSLERRTSGISDTQYF
TRBJ2-1 many TRBV20-1 TRBD2 TGCAGTGCTGCGCTAGCGGGGGGCCACAATGAGCAGTTCTTC CSAALAGGHNEQFF
TRBJ1-5 many TRBV28 - TGTGCCAGCAGTCCGCGGGGGACACTGAATAGCAATCAGCCCCAGCATTTT CASSPRGTLNSNQPQHF
TRBJ2-3 - TRBV12-3/TRBV12-4 - TGTGCCAGCATCCCGGGGACCGCTGATACGCAGTATTTT CASIPGTADTQYF
TRBJ2-5 - TRBV28 - TGTGCCAGCAGTTTAGGCCGGGGGACGGGGAGGTACTTC CASSLGRGTGRYF
TRBJ2-7 few TRBV4-1 - TGCGCCAGCAGCCAAGATAGGCGGACAAACTACGAGCAGTACTTC CASSQDRRTNYEQYF
TRBJ1-6 many TRBV28 - TGTGCCAGCAGTTTACGGGACTCGTGGAATTCACCCCTCCACTTT CASSLRDSWNSPLHF
TRBJ2-7 many TRBV3-1 - TGTGCCAGCAGTCCAACAGGAGGCAGACCTCCCATCTCCTACGAGCAGTACTTC CASSPTGGRPPISYEQYF
TRBJ1-1 many TRBV6-2/TRBV6-3 - TGTGCCAGCAGTTACGCAGGGCCGAACACTGAAGCTTTCTTT CASSYAGPNTEAFF
TRBJ1-1 many TRBV13 - TGTGCCAGCAGCCCAACGGGGGACCGAGACACTGAAGCTTTCTTT CASSPTGDRDTEAFF
TRBJ1-2 many TRBV9 - TGTGCCAGCAGCGTAGTTCCCGGGAGAAACTATGGCTACACCTTC CASSVVPGRNYGYTF
TRBJ2-1 - TRBV11-1 TRBD1 TGTGCCAGCAGCTTAGCGCGGGACAGGGGTATTTCCTACAATGAGCAGTTCTTC CASSLARDRGISYNEQFF
TRBJ2-3 - TRBV7-8 - TGTGCCAGCAGCGAGGGGCACGCGGGTTCAGATACGCAGTATTTT CASSEGHAGSDTQYF
TRBJ1-6 many TRBV28 - TGTGCCAGCAGTGGACCTTCTGTCAGAATTCATTCACCCCTCCACTTT CASSGPSVRIHSPLHF
TRBJ2-5 many TRBV25-1 - TGTGCCAGCAGTGAATTCGTCGAGTTGGAGACCCAGTACTTC CASSEFVELETQYF
TRBJ1-1 - TRBV6-5 TRBD1 TGTGCCAGCAGTTACTCCGGACAGGGAAGTTGGGACACTGAAGCTTTCTTT CASSYSGQGSWDTEAFF
TRBJ1-5 many TRBV20-1 - TGCAGTGCTAGGCCTCCACAGGGCCACCAGCCCCAGCATTTT CSARPPQGHQPQHF
TRBJ1-1 - TRBV5-4 TRBD1 TGTGCCAGCAGCCCCCTCGACAGGGGAGGTACTGAAGCTTTCTTT CASSPLDRGGTEAFF